These T cell receptor beta chains were read from a single sample in a study of OX40 agonist ivuxolimab in advanced cancers. The assay was immunoSEQ multiplex PCR, and TCRdb's table has in-frame clones only and misses some. The sample has tens of thousands of clones; roughly four fifths are singletons. The source material was CD4+ or CD8+ T cells sorted from blood, sampled in a trial of the OX40 agonist ivuxolimab. The receptors here all came from an adult with an advanced solid tumor such as melanoma, head and neck, liver or kidney cancer. Both conserved end residues are part of each CDR3. The order of the fields is V gene, clone size, D gene, J gene, CDR3 protein, CDR3 DNA. The D gene is left open where the match is weak. Clone size is shown for a subset of rows, as once, few, many or a class of expanded clone.

>TRBV5-1|.|TRBD1|TRBJ2-1
CASSSGQGAGTYNEQFF
TGCGCCAGCAGCTCAGGACAGGGGGCAGGAACCTACAATGAGCAGTTCTTC
>TRBV18|.|.|TRBJ2-2
CASSPASANTGELFF
TGTGCCAGCTCACCCGCTAGCGCCAACACCGGGGAGCTGTTTTTT
>TRBV6-5|.|.|TRBJ1-6
CASSYSGKGNSPLHF
TGTGCCAGCAGTTACTCGGGGAAGGGGAATTCACCCCTCCACTTT
>TRBV11-3|.|.|TRBJ2-1
CASSSSRSSYNEQFF
TGTGCCAGCAGCTCCTCCCGGAGCTCCTACAATGAGCAGTTCTTC
>TRBV7-3|.|.|TRBJ2-3
CASSWGRGTQYF
TGTGCCAGCAGCTGGGGCAGAGGTACGCAGTATTTT
>TRBV5-1|few|TRBD2|TRBJ2-5
CASSSSGRAWETQYF
TGCGCCAGCAGCAGCAGCGGGAGGGCCTGGGAGACCCAGTACTTC
>TRBV6-6|few|.|TRBJ1-5
CASSYSDSGQPQHF
TGTGCCAGCAGTTACTCAGACAGTGGACAGCCCCAGCATTTT
>TRBV28|few|.|TRBJ2-7
CASSYGYLGEQYF
TGTGCCAGCAGTTACGGGTATTTGGGAGAGCAGTACTTC
>TRBV9|.|TRBD2|TRBJ2-2
CASSVTPRGGRGTGELFF
TGTGCCAGCAGCGTAACGCCCCGGGGGGGCAGGGGCACCGGGGAGCTGTTTTTT
>TRBV28|.|TRBD2|TRBJ2-7
CASSEEGRGDSYEQYF
TGTGCCAGCAGTGAAGAGGGGCGGGGGGACTCCTACGAGCAGTACTTC
>TRBV19|.|.|TRBJ1-2
CASTNPPGRNSYGYTF
TGTGCCAGTACCAACCCACCGGGGAGGAATAGCTATGGCTACACCTTC
>TRBV7-2|.|TRBD2|TRBJ2-3
CASSFTSGRDTQYF
TGTGCCAGCAGCTTTACTAGCGGGAGGGATACGCAGTATTTT
>TRBV7-2|.|.|TRBJ1-2
CASSLEGAYGYTF
TGTGCCAGCAGCTTAGAGGGAGCCTATGGCTACACCTTC
>TRBV6-1|.|.|TRBJ1-4
CAIMVGMGEKLFF
TGTGCCATCATGGTTGGTATGGGTGAAAAACTGTTTTTT
>TRBV6-1|few|.|TRBJ1-2
CASSEFANYGYTF
TGTGCCAGCAGTGAGTTTGCTAACTATGGCTACACCTTC
>TRBV11-2|.|.|TRBJ1-1
CASSLDYSRTGMNTEAFF
TGTGCCAGCAGCTTAGATTATTCGCGGACGGGGATGAACACTGAAGCTTTCTTT
>TRBV7-9|.|.|TRBJ2-7
CASSADPGTPSPYEQYF
TGTGCCAGCAGCGCCGACCCCGGGACACCCTCTCCTTACGAGCAGTACTTC
>TRBV30|.|TRBD1|TRBJ1-2
CACARGRRGYTF
TGTGCCTGTGCCAGGGGGCGCCGCGGCTACACCTTC
>TRBV9|.|.|TRBJ2-5
CASSVGTVETQYF
TGTGCCAGCAGCGTAGGGACTGTAGAGACCCAGTACTTC
>TRBV27|few|.|TRBJ1-6
CASSFGGYNSPLHF
TGTGCCAGCAGTTTCGGGGGCTATAATTCACCCCTCCACTTT
>TRBV30|.|.|TRBJ2-6
CAWSGDSKGSGANVLTF
TGTGCCTGGAGTGGGGATAGTAAGGGATCTGGGGCCAACGTCCTGACTTTC
>TRBV21-1|.|.|TRBJ2-2
CASSKGLGLAGLPNTGELFF
TGTGCCAGCAGCAAAGGCCTCGGGCTAGCGGGACTCCCGAACACCGGGGAGCTGTTTTTT
>TRBV6-6|.|.|TRBJ2-7
CASSKDGTYEQYF
TGTGCCAGCAGTAAGGACGGCACCTACGAGCAGTACTTC
>TRBV29-1|.|.|TRBJ2-5
CSVERPGWETQYF
TGCAGCGTTGAGCGCCCCGGTTGGGAGACCCAGTACTTC
>TRBV7-9|.|.|TRBJ1-6
CASSRQTKGGFSSPLHF
TGTGCCAGCAGCCGACAGACTAAGGGGGGGTTCAGTTCACCCCTCCACTTT
>TRBV29-1|.|.|TRBJ2-3
CSVDRGTGEDTQYF
TGCAGCGTTGATCGGGGGACCGGGGAAGATACGCAGTATTTT
>TRBV9|once|TRBD1|TRBJ1-2
CASSGGQGNGYTF
TGTGCCAGCAGCGGGGGACAGGGGAATGGCTACACCTTC
>TRBV28|.|.|TRBJ1-4
CASSFIQGRNEKLFF
TGTGCCAGCAGTTTCATCCAGGGTCGGAATGAAAAACTGTTTTTT
>TRBV7-2|.|TRBD2|TRBJ2-2
CASSLGTRVTGELFF
TGTGCCAGCAGCCTGGGGACTAGGGTCACCGGGGAGCTGTTTTTT